This T cell receptor (beta chain) was profiled in a study of CD8+ T cells in alopecia areata. At the level of the study: A 6-month off-drug phase came after tofacitinib, which had lasted 6 to 18 months.

Extraction and reverse transcription of RNA yielded cDNA as the sequencing template. Sequenced by immunoSEQ multiplex PCR; TCRdb stores in-frame clones only, minus some. The sample has approximately 150,000 clones; 47% are singletons. This CDR3 has 14 amino acids. Per the germline V gene, CDR1 is GTSNPN and CDR2 is SVGIG (reference sequence). The ends lost 2 bases at V and 2 bases at J; junction bases unmatched: 4. This clone has just a few counts. The sequenced sample was CD4+ T cells sorted from blood. This chain connects TRBV30 to TRBJ2-3, with 7 nucleotides matching TRBD1. This sequence was found in a human donor with alopecia areata. The CDR3 DNA is TGTGCCTGGAGTTCGGGGACAGTCACAGATACGCAGTATTTT. Residues: CAWSSGTVTDTQYF.